A selection of T cell receptor beta chains follows, all from one sample in a study of Ad26.COV2.S vaccination and SARS-CoV-2 variants. Sequencing used immunoSEQ multiplex PCR; TCRdb keeps in-frame clones, though not all of them. The repertoire has a few hundred thousand clones, over 75% of them found once; the top ten carry 3.5% to 4%. The specimen comprised peripheral blood, sampled in a trial of Ad26.COV2.S vaccine versus placebo. The receptors shown here come from a person between 18 and 60 years old who received the Ad26.COV2.S COVID-19 vaccine or a placebo. Both conserved end residues are part of each CDR3. The D gene is left open where the match is weak. Not every row has a clone size; where given, it reads once, few, many or a size class.

NA | TRBJ1-5 | TRBV28 | NA | CASSLGGLRNQPQHF | TGTGCCAGCAGTTTGGGGGGGCTTCGCAATCAGCCCCAGCATTTT
NA | TRBJ2-4 | TRBV7-9 | TRBD1 | CASSLGWTGMNIQYF | TGTGCCAGCAGCTTAGGATGGACAGGGATGAACATTCAGTACTTC
NA | TRBJ2-7 | TRBV4-1 | TRBD1 | CASSQGQGANEQYF | TGCGCCAGCAGCCAAGGACAGGGGGCGAACGAGCAGTACTTC
NA | TRBJ2-7 | TRBV10-2 | TRBD1 | CASSESRGLYEQYF | TGCGCCAGCAGTGAGTCGAGGGGGCTCTACGAGCAGTACTTC
NA | TRBJ2-7 | TRBV2 | TRBD2 | CASSLPSGGREQYF | TGTGCCAGCAGCCTCCCGAGCGGGGGGAGGGAGCAGTACTTC
NA | TRBJ1-2 | TRBV29-1 | NA | CSVDFGYGYTF | TGCAGCGTTGATTTTGGTTATGGCTACACCTTC
NA | TRBJ1-1 | TRBV30 | TRBD1 | CAWSWGQGNTEAFF | TGTGCCTGGAGTTGGGGACAGGGGAACACTGAAGCTTTCTTT
NA | TRBJ1-4 | TRBV28 | NA | CASSLSGSYDEKLFF | TGTGCCAGCAGTTTATCCGGGTCCTACGATGAAAAACTGTTTTTT
NA | TRBJ1-2 | TRBV6-5 | TRBD1 | CASSYRAGGYGYTF | TGTGCCAGCAGTTACAGGGCAGGGGGGTATGGCTACACCTTC
NA | TRBJ1-1 | TRBV28 | NA | CASTAGMNTEAFF | TGTGCCAGCACTGCCGGAATGAACACTGAAGCTTTCTTT
NA | TRBJ1-1 | TRBV9 | NA | CASSTHTGPGTEAFF | TGTGCCAGCAGCACACATACAGGGCCCGGGACTGAAGCTTTCTTT
NA | TRBJ2-5 | TRBV7-8 | TRBD2 | CASSREEGRRETQYF | TGTGCCAGCAGCCGGGAGGAGGGGCGACGAGAGACCCAGTACTTC
NA | TRBJ2-1 | TRBV5-1 | TRBD2 | CASSQALAGGSSYNEQFF | TGCGCCAGCAGCCAGGCCCTAGCGGGGGGGAGCTCCTACAATGAGCAGTTCTTC
few | TRBJ2-7 | TRBV12-3/TRBV12-4 | TRBD2 | CASSLAGGGGQYF | TGTGCCAGCAGTTTGGCGGGCGGGGGAGGGCAGTACTTC
once | TRBJ2-5 | TRBV19 | NA | CASSLRDGTQETQYF | TGTGCCAGTAGTCTACGGGACGGTACCCAAGAGACCCAGTACTTC
NA | TRBJ1-2 | TRBV4-3 | NA | CASSQDSFFKASDGYTF | TGCGCCAGCAGCCAAGATTCGTTTTTTAAGGCTAGCGATGGCTACACCTTC
NA | TRBJ2-1 | TRBV19 | TRBD2 | CASSISWASGNEQFF | TGTGCCAGTAGTATCAGCTGGGCTAGCGGGAATGAGCAGTTCTTC
NA | TRBJ2-7 | TRBV30 | NA | CALGRGVPGEQYF | TGTGCTTTGGGTAGGGGAGTTCCGGGGGAGCAGTACTTC
NA | TRBJ2-7 | TRBV5-1 | NA | CASSPTGGLYEQYF | TGCGCCAGCAGCCCAACGGGGGGCTTGTACGAGCAGTACTTC
few | TRBJ2-3 | TRBV28 | TRBD2 | CASSLTSGGTTSTDTQYF | TGTGCCAGCAGTCTCACTAGCGGGGGCACCACTAGCACAGATACGCAGTATTTT
NA | TRBJ1-1 | TRBV11-2 | NA | CASSFSTGLITEAFF | TGTGCCAGCAGCTTTTCTACAGGGTTGATCACTGAAGCTTTCTTT
NA | TRBJ1-4 | TRBV6-2/TRBV6-3 | TRBD1 | CASSHPGTGDNEKLFF | TGTGCCAGCAGTCACCCGGGGACAGGAGACAATGAAAAACTGTTTTTT
once | TRBJ2-7 | TRBV30 | NA | CAWSAWGGYEQYF | TGTGCCTGGAGTGCCTGGGGCGGCTACGAGCAGTACTTC
NA | TRBJ1-5 | TRBV19 | NA | CASSPPILQVNFNQPQHF | TGTGCCAGTAGTCCACCAATTCTGCAGGTCAATTTTAATCAGCCCCAGCATTTT
NA | TRBJ2-1 | TRBV14 | NA | CASSELFSSYNEQFF | TGTGCCAGCAGCGAGCTATTCAGCTCCTACAATGAGCAGTTCTTC
NA | TRBJ2-3 | TRBV7-9 | NA | CASSLQGWADTQYF | TGTGCCAGCAGCTTACAGGGTTGGGCAGATACGCAGTATTTT
once | TRBJ2-2 | TRBV28 | NA | CASSLHGANTGELFF | TGTGCCAGCAGTTTACACGGAGCGAACACCGGGGAGCTGTTTTTT
NA | TRBJ2-7 | TRBV7-9 | TRBD1 | CASSHPGDRPYEQYF | TGTGCCAGCAGTCACCCCGGGGACAGACCCTACGAGCAGTACTTC
NA | TRBJ2-7 | TRBV4-1 | TRBD1 | CASRESGTASYEQYF | TGCGCCAGCAGGGAATCCGGGACAGCGAGCTACGAGCAGTACTTC
NA | TRBJ2-5 | TRBV2 | TRBD2 | CASTGTSGGSETQYF | TGTGCCAGCACCGGAACTAGCGGGGGGTCTGAGACCCAGTACTTC
NA | TRBJ1-2 | TRBV21-1 | NA | CASSPRPQFYGYTF | TGTGCCAGCAGCCCCCGCCCCCAGTTTTATGGCTACACCTTC
NA | TRBJ2-1 | TRBV27 | TRBD1 | CASSPGQGPYNEQFF | TGTGCCAGCAGCCCGGGACAGGGGCCATACAATGAGCAGTTCTTC
once | TRBJ1-1 | TRBV11-3 | NA | CASSLTDGAEAFF | TGTGCCAGCAGCTTGACGGACGGAGCTGAAGCTTTCTTT
once | TRBJ2-1 | TRBV7-3 | TRBD1 | CASSRQGASHNEQFF | TGTGCCAGCAGCCGACAGGGGGCGTCCCACAATGAGCAGTTCTTC
NA | TRBJ2-1 | TRBV24-1 | TRBD2 | CATSDLVGGTYNEQFF | TGTGCCACCAGTGATTTGGTCGGGGGGACTTACAATGAGCAGTTCTTC
NA | TRBJ2-1 | TRBV19 | TRBD2 | CASSAGTSGGFYNEQFF | TGTGCCAGTAGTGCGGGGACTAGCGGGGGATTCTACAATGAGCAGTTCTTC
once | TRBJ2-5 | TRBV19 | NA | CASSIGSPGMETQYF | TGTGCCAGTAGTATAGGGTCCCCCGGGATGGAGACCCAGTACTTC
NA | TRBJ1-4 | TRBV28 | NA | CASSLPRQTNEKLFF | TGTGCCAGCAGTCTCCCACGACAGACTAATGAAAAACTGTTTTTT
NA | TRBJ2-5 | TRBV10-3 | TRBD1 | CAISEGQGAVETQYF | TGTGCCATCAGTGAAGGACAGGGGGCCGTTGAGACCCAGTACTTC
NA | TRBJ1-2 | TRBV9 | NA | CASSAQSQSFYGYTF | TGTGCCAGCAGCGCCCAGTCCCAGAGCTTCTATGGCTACACCTTC
NA | TRBJ1-2 | TRBV6-2/TRBV6-3 | NA | CASSYRESSPLYGYTF | TGTGCCAGCAGTTACCGGGAAAGTTCCCCCTTATATGGCTACACCTTC
NA | TRBJ1-4 | TRBV6-2/TRBV6-3 | NA | CASSYPGRHGEKLFF | TGTGCCAGCAGTTACCCGGGACGGCATGGTGAAAAACTGTTTTTT
NA | TRBJ2-2 | TRBV6-2/TRBV6-3 | NA | CASSYLRAGELFF | TGTGCCAGCAGTTACCTGAGGGCCGGGGAGCTGTTTTTT
NA | TRBJ1-2 | TRBV19 | NA | CASSITGTRHYGYTF | TGTGCCAGTAGTATTACAGGGACGAGACACTATGGCTACACCTTC
NA | TRBJ2-2 | TRBV28 | TRBD1 | CASSQGQGGAYTGELFF | TGTGCCAGCAGTCAGGGACAGGGGGGAGCTTACACCGGGGAGCTGTTTTTT
NA | TRBJ1-6 | TRBV27 | NA | CASSLGFGRGFYNSPLHF | TGTGCCAGCAGTTTGGGTTTTGGAAGGGGGTTTTATAATTCACCCCTCCACTTT
NA | TRBJ2-3 | TRBV19 | TRBD2 | CASSISFSGTSTDTQYF | TGTGCCAGTAGTATTTCTTTTAGCGGGACTAGCACAGATACGCAGTATTTT
NA | TRBJ2-7 | TRBV15 | TRBD2 | CATSRDPAGVYEQYF | TGTGCCACCAGCAGAGATCCGGCGGGGGTTTACGAGCAGTACTTC
NA | TRBJ2-7 | TRBV6-5 | NA | CASAKSPYEQYF | TGTGCCAGCGCTAAGTCACCCTACGAGCAGTACTTC